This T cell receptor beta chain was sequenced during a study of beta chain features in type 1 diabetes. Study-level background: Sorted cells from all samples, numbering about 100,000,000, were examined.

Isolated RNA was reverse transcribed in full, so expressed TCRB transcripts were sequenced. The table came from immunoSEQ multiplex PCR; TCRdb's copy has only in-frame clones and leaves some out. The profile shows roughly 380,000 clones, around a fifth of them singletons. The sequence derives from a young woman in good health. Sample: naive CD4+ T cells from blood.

CDR3 bases: TGCGCCAGCAGCTTGGCCACCGGGGACAATCAGCCCCAGCATTTT. Its protein product is CASSLATGDNQPQHF. The J gene is TRBJ1-5, the V gene TRBV5-1; no firm D call. The CDR3 sequence is 15 residues long. Germline V gene sequence: CDR1 SGHRS, CDR2 YFSETQ. V lost 0 bases and J 3 bases, leaving 10 bases between the germline ends. Looking up the rest from reference TRBV5-1 and TRBJ1-5 gives the full variable domain: KAGVTQTPRYLIKTRGQQVTLSCSPISGHRSVSWYQQTPGQGLQFLFEYFSETQRNKGNFPGRFSGRQFSNSRSEMNVSTLELGDSALYLCASSLATGDNQPQHFGDGTRLSIL.